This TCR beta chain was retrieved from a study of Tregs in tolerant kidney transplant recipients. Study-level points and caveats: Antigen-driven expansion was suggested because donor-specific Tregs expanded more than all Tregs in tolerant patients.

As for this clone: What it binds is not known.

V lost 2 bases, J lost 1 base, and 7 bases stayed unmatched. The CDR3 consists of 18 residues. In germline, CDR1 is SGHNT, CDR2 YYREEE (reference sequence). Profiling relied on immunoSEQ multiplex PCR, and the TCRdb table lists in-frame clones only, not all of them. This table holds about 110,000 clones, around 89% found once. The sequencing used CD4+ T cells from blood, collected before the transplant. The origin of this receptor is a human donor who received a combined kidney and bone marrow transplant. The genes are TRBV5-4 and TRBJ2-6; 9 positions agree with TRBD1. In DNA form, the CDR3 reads TGTGCCAGCAGCTTTGGACAGGGGCTTAGGTCTGGGGCCAACGTCCTGACTTTC. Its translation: CASSFGQGLRSGANVLTF.